Listed here are 23 T cell receptor beta chains from one sample, sequenced in a study of blood T cells in healthy people across ages. A second PCR, run for about 6 to 11 cycles, used a sample-barcoded 5' primer plus a J-beta primer mix. MiXCR, applied by TCRdb to the 5' RACE reads, yields one record per CDR3 protein. The repertoire holds 650,000 to 1,000,000 distinct CDR3 sequences, with around 34% as singletons. Sequencing was done on a sample of blood. Source of these receptors: a man aged 18-30 years in good health.

V and J are TRBV20-1 and TRBJ1-1, with a weak D call TRBD1 (5 bases). This CDR3 region has 14 residues. V lost 6 bases, J lost 3 bases, and 17 bases lay in between. CDR1 and CDR2 from the germline V gene are DFQATT and SNEGSKA (reference sequence). CDR3 DNA: TGCAGTGCGCCTTACGGGACGGACGACACTGAAGCTTTCTTT. Residues: CSAPYGTDDTEAFF.

The chain carries TRBV20-1 and TRBJ1-5; D is undetermined. CDR1 and CDR2 (germline): DFQATT, SNEGSKA (reference sequence). Between the trimmed V and J ends, which lost 1 base and 5 bases, there was a span of 6 bases. This CDR3 contains 12 residues. The CDR3 loop reads CSARARDQPQHF. Written as DNA, the CDR3 is TGCAGTGCTAGAGCACGAGATCAGCCCCAGCATTTT.

As concerns this clonotype: A much more abundant neighbour one base away suggests this may be a read error. The V call is TRBV24-1, the J call TRBJ2-1, with a tentative D call TRBD1 (6 bases). Germline V gene lookup returns CDR1 KGHDR and CDR2 SFDVKD. The CDR3 is 15 residues long. The V end was cut by 2 bases, the J end by 13 bases, with 20 bases between. The chain's CDR3 is CATSDSTGWRETQFF. The CDR3 region has the DNA TGTGCCACCAGTGATTCCACAGGGTGGCGAGAGACCCAGTTCTTC.

This chain joins TRBV9 and TRBJ1-1; D gene ambiguous. Germline V gene sequence: CDR1 SGDLS, CDR2 YYNGEE. Trimming removed 6 bases at V and 1 base at J, with 13 bases between. The CDR3 covers 14 residues. CDR3 loop: CASTIDGENTEAFF. CDR3 DNA: TGTGCCAGCACCATAGACGGGGAGAACACTGAAGCTTTCTTT.

V usage is TRBV30 and J usage is TRBJ1-4; perhaps TRBD1 as D (6 bases). Trimming removed 3 bases from V and 8 bases from J, with 13 bases in between. Germline V gene data show CDR1 as GTSNPN and CDR2 as SVGIG (reference sequence). The CDR3 totals 13 residues. The CDR3 DNA follows: TGTGCCTGGAGAGGGGGAGTTGTGGAAAAACTGTTTTTT. It codes for CAWRGGVVEKLFF.

The gene calls are TRBV4-3 and TRBJ2-1, with TRBD2 matching 13 bases. V shed 4 bases and J 7 bases; nucleotides not matched to a gene: 7. The CDR3 is 16 amino acids. Germline V CDR1 and CDR2: LGHNA, YSLEER. The CDR3: CASSRILAGGGNEQFF. DNA of the CDR3: TGCGCCAGCAGCCGCATACTAGCGGGGGGGGGTAATGAGCAGTTCTTC.

This clonotype turned up a few times. This chain connects TRBV14 to TRBJ1-1; D is uncertain. Germline V gene sequence: CDR1 SGHDN, CDR2 FVKESK. This CDR3 region has 16 residues. V was shortened by 4 bases and J by 3 bases, with 18 bases between the two germline ends. CDR3 bases: TGTGCCAGCAGCCCTAATAGGGTATGGTGGGACACTGAAGCTTTCTTT. Residues: CASSPNRVWWDTEAFF.

The CDR3 DNA reads TGTGCCAGCAGCTTAACGGGGACAGACACTGAAGCTTTCTTT. Its translation is CASSLTGTDTEAFF. This chain uses TRBV7-3 with TRBJ1-1, with TRBD1 matching 7 bases. Losses at the gene ends were 0 bases for V and 3 bases for J; bases not matched to a gene: 1. The CDR3 runs 14 residues. Germline-derived CDR1 and CDR2 are SGHTA and FQGTGA.

The chain carries TRBV20-1 and TRBJ2-7, with 9 bases aligning to TRBD1. Trimming cost V 5 bases and J 4 bases; bases outside gene matches: 6. The germline V gene encodes CDR1 DFQATT and CDR2 SNEGSKA (reference sequence). This CDR3 has 13 amino acids. CDR3 sequence reads: CSALRQGGYEQYF. CDR3 coding DNA: TGCAGTGCTCTACGACAGGGGGGTTACGAGCAGTACTTC.

A few counts support this clonotype. V usage is TRBV10-3 and J usage is TRBJ1-1, with TRBD1 matching 9 bases. In germline, CDR1 is ENHRY, CDR2 SYGVKD. The CDR3 runs to 15 residues. Germline trimming cut 6 bases from V and 5 bases from J; bases unmatched to any gene: 10. The CDR3 DNA reads as TGTGCCATCAGGGTTACTCGGGACAGGGTAACTGAAGCTTTCTTT. Its translation: CAIRVTRDRVTEAFF.

The J gene is TRBJ1-5, the V gene TRBV20-1; D remains ambiguous. The CDR3 sequence is 13 residues long. V was pared by 3 bases and J by 6 bases, with 12 bases between. From germline, CDR1 is DFQATT and CDR2 SNEGSKA (reference sequence). The CDR3 here is CSARGREGQPQHF. The DNA of the CDR3 is TGCAGTGCTAGGGGAAGGGAAGGTCAGCCCCAGCATTTT.

A word on this clonotype: A read error may produce the germline difference seen at one junction end. The CDR3 is CACSPPGRHNEQFF. The CDR3 DNA sequence: TGTGCCTGCAGTCCCCCCGGGCGTCACAATGAACAGTTCTTC. The chain uses TRBV6-5 and TRBJ2-1; no clear D. Per germline, CDR1 MNHEY and CDR2 SVGAGI. The CDR3 is 14 amino acids.

The sample holds many counts of this clonotype. The rearrangement uses TRBV20-1 and TRBJ2-3; D remains unclear. The CDR3 runs to 15 residues. Germline V lookup: CDR1 DFQATT, CDR2 SNEGSKA (reference sequence). Trimming removed 3 bases at V and 1 base at J, with 14 bases between. The CDR3 is CSARTIGSGTDTQYF. The CDR3 nucleotides are TGCAGTGCTAGGACAATAGGGTCAGGCACAGATACGCAGTATTTT.

This clonotype was recorded at least ten times. The chain employs TRBV4-2 and TRBJ2-3; TRBD1 is a possible D gene (5 bases). In germline, CDR1 is LGHNA, CDR2 YNFKEQ. Trimming removed 1 base at V and 0 bases at J, with 8 bases between. The length of the CDR3 is 15 residues. CDR3 DNA: TGTGCCAGCAGCCAAGGAAAGGGGAGCACAGATACGCAGTATTTT. It is translated as CASSQGKGSTDTQYF.

Here the CDR3 DNA reads TGTGCCAGCAGCTCGCCCGGGCATCTTCAAGAGACCCAGTTCTTC. Translating it yields CASSSPGHLQETQFF. V is TRBV7-2 and J is TRBJ2-1; no clear D gene. CDR3 length equals 15 residues. V was shortened by 4 bases and J by 13 bases, with 23 bases between the two germline ends. The germline CDR1 and CDR2 sequences are SGHTA and FQGNSA. The full variable domain, its missing parts supplied by reference TRBV7-2 and TRBJ2-1, is GAGVSQSPSNKVTEKGKDVELRCDPISGHTALYWYRQSLGQGLEFLIYFQGNSAPDKSGLPSDRFSAERTGGSVSTLTIQRTQQEDSAVYLCASSSPGHLQETQFFGPGTRLTVL.

The chain recombines TRBV4-1 with TRBJ2-2, with 9 bases aligning to TRBD2. The trim removed 0 bases at V and 0 bases at J, leaving 8 bases unmatched. Germline V gene sequence: CDR1 MGHRA, CDR2 YSYEKL. The CDR3 length is 19 residues. In DNA, the CDR3 is TGCGCCAGCAGCCAAGAAATCGGTAGCGGGGGCGCGAACACCGGGGAGCTGTTTTTT. Encoded protein: CASSQEIGSGGANTGELFF.

Points on this clonotype: At one end the junction does not follow the germline gene, possibly because of a read error. The CDR3 here is CPSSPGTGSYNEQFF. CDR3 coding DNA: TGTCCCAGCAGCCCCGGGACAGGGTCCTACAATGAGCAGTTCTTC. The V gene is TRBV5-4, the J gene TRBJ2-1, with 9 bases aligning to TRBD1. CDR1 SGHNT and CDR2 YYREEE come from the germline V gene (reference sequence). CDR3 size: 15 residues.

This clonotype showed up just once. A much larger clonotype is one base distant, so this may be a read error. The chain employs TRBV20-1 and TRBJ2-1, with 8 bases lining up with TRBD2. Germline loops: CDR1 DFQATT, CDR2 SNEGSKA (reference sequence). V shed 2 bases and J 0 bases; nucleotides not matched to a gene: 0. The CDR3 is 14 residues long. The CDR3 bases are TGCAGTGCTAGACTAGCGGGCTCCTACAATGAGCAGTTCTTC. Translated, it gives CSARLAGSYNEQFF.

This clonotype came up a few times. The genes are TRBV6-2 or TRBV6-3 and TRBJ2-3; 7 bases align to TRBD1. The CDR3 is 19 amino acids. The germline CDR1 and CDR2 sequences are MNHEY and SVGEGT. The ends lost 8 bases at V and 1 base at J; junction bases unmatched: 21. The CDR3 sequence: CASDYDTKGGQGGTDTQYF. The CDR3, as DNA: TGTGCCAGCGACTACGACACCAAAGGGGGCCAAGGAGGCACAGATACGCAGTATTTT.

This clonotype was counted only a few times. The chain combines TRBV7-2 with TRBJ2-7; 11 nucleotides align to TRBD2. The V and J ends lost 2 bases and 7 bases, in that order; junction bases with no gene match: 7. Per germline, CDR1 SGHTA and CDR2 FQGNSA. This CDR3 has 15 amino acids. In DNA, the CDR3 is TGTGCCAGCAGCTTAACTAGCGGGGGTCGTGGTGAGCAGTACTTC. It translates to CASSLTSGGRGEQYF.

The chain couples TRBV28 to TRBJ1-5; D is ambiguous. Deletions cut 4 bases from V and 0 bases from J, with 13 bases between. CDR3 length equals 16 residues. The germline gives CDR1 MDHEN, CDR2 SYDVKM. CDR3 region: CASSWYVRRSNQPQHF. The CDR3 DNA is TGTGCCAGCAGTTGGTACGTCAGGCGTAGCAATCAGCCCCAGCATTTT.

This clonotype has at least ten counts. The V gene is TRBV12-3 or TRBV12-4, the J gene TRBJ2-4, with TRBD1 matching 8 bases. The CDR3 consists of 16 residues. V was clipped by 6 bases and J by 0 bases; unmatched bases: 7. DNA for the CDR3: TGTGCCAGCAGAGCACGGGACAGGTCAGCCAAAAACATTCAGTACTTC. It translates to CASRARDRSAKNIQYF.

This chain joins TRBV12-3 or TRBV12-4 and TRBJ1-2, with 10 bases lining up with TRBD1. Germline trimming cut 7 bases from V and 8 bases from J; bases unmatched to any gene: 4. This CDR3 has 12 amino acids. CDR3 coding DNA: TGTGCCAGCACCAAGACAGGGGGCGGCTACACCTTC. As protein: CASTKTGGGYTF.